This TCR beta chain was sequenced during a study of vaccination effects on CD4 cells after COVID-19. Findings and caveats of the study: Vaccine- and infection-induced clones showed marked clonal contraction late following vaccination. Within healthy vaccinees, only 1 of 255 vaccine-induced clones displayed cross-reactivity with common cold coronaviruses.

The protocol was immunoSEQ multiplex PCR, while the TCRdb copy is restricted to in-frame clones and leaves out a portion. Among fewer than 85,000 clones listed, about 67% were seen once. Concerning this clone: Its antigen is still unknown.

CD4+ T cell isolation took place after approximately 11 days of culture. Every participant took two doses of the BNT162b2 or mRNA-1273 vaccine. The CDR3 runs 18 residues. The germline CDR1 and CDR2 sequences are SGHRS and YFSETQ. The J segment lost 2 bases and the V segment lost 3 bases, leaving 7 bases of the junction unmatched. J is TRBJ2-3 and V is TRBV5-1, with 15 bases lining up with TRBD2. This specimen consisted of CD4+ T cells from PBMCs cultured without peptide, obtained after COVID-19 vaccination. The clonotype was recovered from a human donor who received a COVID-19 vaccine. The CDR3 reads CASSWGGLAGGDTDTQYF. In DNA, the CDR3 is TGCGCCAGCAGCTGGGGGGGACTAGCGGGGGGAGACACAGATACGCAGTATTTT.